The 5 T cell receptor beta chains given below trace back to one sample, sequenced in a study of beta chain features in type 1 diabetes. cDNA synthesis used the whole RNA isolate, giving expressed TCRB sequences. Some clones are missing from TCRdb's copy, which holds only in-frame ones; the method was immunoSEQ multiplex PCR. The table shows fewer than 650,000 clones, with roughly a sixth occurring only once. The sequenced sample was naive CD4+ T cells from blood. The receptor source for this set is a man in his late teens or twenties in good health.

Here the CDR3 reads CATSRDQVAGRTDTQYF. As DNA, the CDR3 is TGTGCCACCAGCAGAGATCAGGTAGCGGGACGCACAGATACGCAGTATTTT. This chain joins TRBV15 and TRBJ2-3; 8 bases are shared with TRBD2. This CDR3 has 17 amino acids. Germline trimming cut 0 bases from V and 1 base from J; bases unmatched to any gene: 6. Per the germline V gene, CDR1 is LNHNV and CDR2 is YYDKDF (reference sequence). Together with reference TRBV15 and TRBJ2-3, the CDR3 gives the full variable domain: DAMVIQNPRYQVTQFGKPVTLSCSQTLNHNVMYWYQQKSSQAPKLLFHYYDKDFNNEADTPDNFQSRRPNTSFCFLDIRSPGLGDTAMYLCATSRDQVAGRTDTQYFGPGTRLTVL.

This clone has only a few counts. Other DNA sequences in the sample encode the same CDR3. The V and J genes are TRBV18 and TRBJ1-5; perhaps TRBD1 as D (6 bases). In germline, CDR1 is KGHSH, CDR2 LQKENI. The CDR3 sequence is 14 residues long. V was shortened by 2 bases and J by 3 bases, with 8 bases between the two germline ends. CDR3 nucleotide sequence: TGTGCCAGCTCACCAACAGGGCTCAATCAGCCCCAGCATTTT. Amino acids: CASSPTGLNQPQHF.

This clone was recorded many times. The chain uses TRBV7-9 and TRBJ2-1; perhaps TRBD1 as D (7 bases). Trimming removed 5 bases at V and 15 bases at J, with 17 bases between. CDR3 size: 12 residues. Germline lookup yields CDR1 SEHNR and CDR2 FQNEAQ (reference sequence). The CDR3 spells CASSPNRGGVFF. The CDR3 DNA is TGTGCCAGCAGCCCAAACAGGGGAGGCGTGTTCTTC.

CDR3 DNA sequence: TGTGCCAGCAGACCGGACCTCAAGAGTTACGAGCAGTACTTC. Protein: CASRPDLKSYEQYF. The chain carries TRBV9 and TRBJ2-7; D unclear. This CDR3 spans 14 amino acids. Germline-derived CDR1 and CDR2 are SGDLS and YYNGEE. V dropped 5 bases and J dropped 4 bases, with 16 bases sitting between them.

The chain carries TRBV7-3 and TRBJ1-4; perhaps TRBD1 as D (5 bases). CDR3 size: 13 residues. V was pared by 5 bases and J by 10 bases, with 14 bases between. Germline CDR1 reads SGHTA; CDR2 reads FQGTGA. The CDR3 coding sequence is TGTGCCAGCAGCCCCGGGGCTGAAGGAAAACTGTTTTTT. Its protein product is CASSPGAEGKLFF.